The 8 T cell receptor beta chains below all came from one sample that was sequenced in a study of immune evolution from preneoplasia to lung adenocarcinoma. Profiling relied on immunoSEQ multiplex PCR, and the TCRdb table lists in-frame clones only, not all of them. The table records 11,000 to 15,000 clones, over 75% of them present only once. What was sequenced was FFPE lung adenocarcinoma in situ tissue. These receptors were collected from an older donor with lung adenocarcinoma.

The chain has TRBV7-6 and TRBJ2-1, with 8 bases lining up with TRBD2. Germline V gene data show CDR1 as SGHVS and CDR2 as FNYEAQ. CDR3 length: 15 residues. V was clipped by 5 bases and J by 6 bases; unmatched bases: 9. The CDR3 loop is CASSLSGSGGNEQFF. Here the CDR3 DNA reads TGTGCCAGCAGCCTAAGCGGGAGCGGGGGCAATGAGCAGTTCTTC.

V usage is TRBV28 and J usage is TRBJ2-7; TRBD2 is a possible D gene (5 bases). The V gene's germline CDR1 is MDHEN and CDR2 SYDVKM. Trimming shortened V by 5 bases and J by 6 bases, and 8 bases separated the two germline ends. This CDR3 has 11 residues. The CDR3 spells CASSPRGEQYF. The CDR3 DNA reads TGTGCCAGCAGTCCCCGGGGCGAGCAGTACTTC.

DNA for the CDR3: TGTGCCTGGAGAAGTCGCTCAGGGGGGCATGGCTACACCTTC. Encoded protein: CAWRSRSGGHGYTF. The chain combines TRBV30 with TRBJ1-2; 7 nucleotides line up with TRBD1. Germline loops: CDR1 GTSNPN, CDR2 SVGIG (reference sequence). CDR3 length: 14 amino acids. The V and J ends lost 3 bases and 6 bases, in that order; junction bases with no gene match: 10.

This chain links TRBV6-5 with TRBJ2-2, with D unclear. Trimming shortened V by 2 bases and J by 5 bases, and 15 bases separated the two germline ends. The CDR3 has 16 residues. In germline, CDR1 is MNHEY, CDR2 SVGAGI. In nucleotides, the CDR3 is TGTGCCAGCAGTTACAACACCCGGGTTTATACCGGGGAGCTGTTTTTT. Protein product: CASSYNTRVYTGELFF.

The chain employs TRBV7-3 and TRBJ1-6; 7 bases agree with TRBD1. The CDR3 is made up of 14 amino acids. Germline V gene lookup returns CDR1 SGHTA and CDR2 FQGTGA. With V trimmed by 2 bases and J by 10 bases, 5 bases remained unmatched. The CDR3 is CASSLWGQRSPLHF. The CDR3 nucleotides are TGTGCCAGCAGCTTATGGGGACAGCGGTCACCCCTCCACTTT. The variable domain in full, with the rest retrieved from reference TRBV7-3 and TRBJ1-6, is GAGVSQTPSNKVTEKGKYVELRCDPISGHTALYWYRQSLGQGPEFLIYFQGTGAADDSGLPNDRFFAVRPEGSVSTLKIQRTERGDSAVYLCASSLWGQRSPLHFGNGTRLTVT.

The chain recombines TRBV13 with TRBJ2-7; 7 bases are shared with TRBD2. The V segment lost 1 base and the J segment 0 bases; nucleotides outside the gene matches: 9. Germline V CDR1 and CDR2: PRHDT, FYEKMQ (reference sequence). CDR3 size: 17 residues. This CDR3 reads CASSLDGSGGGSYEQYF. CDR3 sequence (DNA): TGTGCCAGCAGCTTAGACGGCTCGGGCGGGGGCTCCTACGAGCAGTACTTC.

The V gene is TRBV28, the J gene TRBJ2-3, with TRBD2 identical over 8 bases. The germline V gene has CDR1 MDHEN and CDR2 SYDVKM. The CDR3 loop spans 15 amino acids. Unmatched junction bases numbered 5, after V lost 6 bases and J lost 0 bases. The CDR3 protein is CASSPGGGSTDTQYF. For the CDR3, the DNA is TGTGCCAGCAGCCCCGGGGGGGGAAGCACAGATACGCAGTATTTT.

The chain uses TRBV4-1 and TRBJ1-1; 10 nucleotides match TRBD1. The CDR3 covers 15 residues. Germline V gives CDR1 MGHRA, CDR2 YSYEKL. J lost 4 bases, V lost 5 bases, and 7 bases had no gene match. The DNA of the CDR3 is TGCGCCAGCAGCGGCGGACAGGGGGTAGGCACTGAAGCTTTCTTT. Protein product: CASSGGQGVGTEAFF.